This passage covers 8 T cell receptor beta chains from one sample sequenced in a study of T-cell reconstitution after alpha-beta-depleted transplantation in children. Unique molecular identifiers were incorporated during preparation of the TCRbeta library. TCRdb called the PCR reads again in MiXCR, with one record for every CDR3 protein. The sample consists of about 500,000 distinct CDR3 sequences, 30% to 35% of them appearing once. Sequencing was performed on PBMCs from the stem cell graft donor, taken from the stem cell graft. These TCRs come from a human donor who donated a stem cell graft to a child with aplastic anemia.

This clonotype has more than one count but fewer than ten. This chain links TRBV9 with TRBJ2-1; D possibly corresponds to TRBD1 (6 bases). V lost 2 bases to trimming and J lost 4 bases, with 16 bases between them. CDR1 is SGDLS, CDR2 YYNGEE, per germline. The CDR3 contains 16 residues. The CDR3, as DNA: TGTGCCAGCAGCGTCACAAACAGGGTATCGTACAATGAGCAGTTCTTC. Protein: CASSVTNRVSYNEQFF.

This clonotype was seen once. This sequence joins TRBV5-5 and TRBJ2-7; TRBD1 matches at 9 bases. The length of the CDR3 is 15 residues. The V segment lost 0 bases and the J segment 5 bases; nucleotides outside the gene matches: 6. Germline V lookup: CDR1 SGHKS, CDR2 YYEKEE (reference sequence). The CDR3 loop reads CASSLVRTGEHEQYV. For the CDR3, the DNA is TGTGCCAGCAGCTTGGTAAGGACAGGGGAGCACGAGCAGTACGTC.

This clonotype was recorded a few times. CDR3 loop: CASSYSRGSRVYEQYV. The DNA for the CDR3 is TGTGCCAGCAGTTACTCGAGGGGGTCCAGGGTGTACGAGCAGTACGTC. The chain links TRBV6-7 to TRBJ2-7, with D maybe TRBD1 (6 bases). TRBV6-7 is noted as an ORF with a role that remains uncertain. Trimming pared 0 bases from V and 4 bases from J, leaving 16 bases between. CDR3 length equals 16 residues.

The chain carries TRBV6-5 and TRBJ2-2; 11 bases are shared with TRBD2. This CDR3 spans 16 amino acids. Germline-derived CDR1 and CDR2 are MNHEY and SVGAGI. Trimming cost V 4 bases and J 6 bases; bases outside gene matches: 7. The CDR3: CASSSNSGRGAGELFF. DNA of the CDR3: TGTGCCAGCAGTTCGAATAGCGGGAGGGGTGCCGGGGAGCTGTTTTTT.

V and J are TRBV7-2 and TRBJ2-3; 7 nucleotides agree with TRBD1. The CDR3 consists of 14 residues. Germline V CDR1 and CDR2: SGHTA, FQGNSA. V trimming: 7 bases; J trimming: 2 bases; junction bases outside the gene matches: 6. CDR3 sequence: CASTPDRNTDTQYF. DNA for the CDR3: TGTGCCAGCACCCCGGACAGGAACACAGATACGCAGTATTTT.

The genes are TRBV20-1 and TRBJ1-1; unclear D gene. From germline, CDR1 is DFQATT and CDR2 SNEGSKA (reference sequence). Deletions cut 0 bases from V and 7 bases from J, with 9 bases between. The CDR3 length is 12 residues. Written as DNA, the CDR3 is TGCAGTGCTAGAGAAGGAAGATATGAAGCTTTCTTT. It translates to CSAREGRYEAFF.

The V call is TRBV6-1, the J call TRBJ2-7; D unresolved. The V end lost 3 bases, the J end lost 4 bases, and 7 bases lay between the germline ends. CDR1 is MNHNS, CDR2 SASEGT, per germline. The CDR3 totals 12 residues. CDR3 nucleotides: TGTGCCAGCAGTGATCCCTATTACGAGCAGTACGTC. Translating gives CASSDPYYEQYV.

This chain uses TRBV12-3 or TRBV12-4 with TRBJ1-1; TRBD1 might be the D (6 bases). CDR3 length equals 13 residues. V lost 3 bases to trimming and J lost 8 bases, with 13 bases between them. DNA of the CDR3: TGTGCCAGCAGTTTGTCAGGCAGGGGCGAAGCTTTCTTT. Its protein product is CASSLSGRGEAFF.